This T cell receptor (beta chain) was found in a study of T cells in Graves' hyperthyroidism and ophthalmopathy. TCR beta CDR3 sequences were amplified from RNA transcripts. TCR CDR3 underwent first-round RT-PCR with the HTBI primer set. MiXCR, applied by TCRdb to the multiplex PCR reads, yields one record per CDR3 protein. This sample has about 420,000 distinct CDR3 sequences, with approximately 13% found just once. The trim removed 6 bases at V and 3 bases at J, leaving 7 bases unmatched. In germline, CDR1 is KGHSH, CDR2 LQKENI. The CDR3 extends over 14 amino acids. The sequencing sample was made of blood. The clonotype originates from a woman in her late teens or twenties with Graves' hyperthyroidism. The chain employs TRBV18 and TRBJ2-5, with 7 nucleotides matching TRBD1. Here the CDR3 reads CASSPGTAKETQYF. CDR3 in DNA: TGTGCCAGCTCTCCCGGGACAGCAAAAGAGACCCAGTACTTC.